The TCR beta chain described here comes from a study of blood T cell repertoires in COVID-19. CDR3 length equals 15 residues. Losses at the gene ends were 4 bases for V and 3 bases for J; bases not matched to a gene: 6. Per the germline V gene, CDR1 is KGHDR and CDR2 is SFDVKD. Generated by immunoSEQ multiplex PCR, the TCRdb table keeps only in-frame clones and is missing some. The sample includes about 24,000 clones, roughly 90% of them seen just once. The sample taken for sequencing was peripheral blood. This rearrangement joins TRBV24-1 to TRBJ2-7, with TRBD1 matching over 9 bases. The sequence derives from a woman aged 70 to 79 with active COVID-19. CDR3 amino acids: CATSDPGTGYYEQYF. DNA for the CDR3: TGTGCCACCAGTGACCCCGGGACAGGGTACTACGAGCAGTACTTC.